The clone carrying this T cell receptor beta chain has just a few counts. Its antigen is still unknown. The data belong to a study of T-cell memory formation after mild COVID-19. The germline V gene encodes CDR1 SGHTS and CDR2 YDEGEE. This CDR3 contains 15 residues. V lost 7 bases and J lost 0, with 14 bases in between. Notes on the study in general: Contracting clones, day 15 to 85, had balanced CD4/CD8, and later expanders favored CD4+. Clones from the second wave (peaking day 37) had unconfirmed SARS-CoV-2 specificity.

TCRdb re-analysed the 5' RACE reads in MiXCR, keeping a single row per CDR3 protein. Of under 250,000 distinct CDR3 sequences in the sample, 15% to 17% were seen once. The material sequenced was PBMCs or a T cell subset sorted from them (not recorded which). The receptor was derived from an adult woman who had mild COVID-19 (a few samples of this study predate the infection). Cell type and time point are not known. The gene calls are TRBV5-8 and TRBJ2-1; TRBD2 might be the D (6 bases). This CDR3 is CASGGVLDSYNEQFF. For the CDR3, the DNA is TGTGCCAGCGGAGGGGTGCTCGACTCCTACAATGAGCAGTTCTTC.